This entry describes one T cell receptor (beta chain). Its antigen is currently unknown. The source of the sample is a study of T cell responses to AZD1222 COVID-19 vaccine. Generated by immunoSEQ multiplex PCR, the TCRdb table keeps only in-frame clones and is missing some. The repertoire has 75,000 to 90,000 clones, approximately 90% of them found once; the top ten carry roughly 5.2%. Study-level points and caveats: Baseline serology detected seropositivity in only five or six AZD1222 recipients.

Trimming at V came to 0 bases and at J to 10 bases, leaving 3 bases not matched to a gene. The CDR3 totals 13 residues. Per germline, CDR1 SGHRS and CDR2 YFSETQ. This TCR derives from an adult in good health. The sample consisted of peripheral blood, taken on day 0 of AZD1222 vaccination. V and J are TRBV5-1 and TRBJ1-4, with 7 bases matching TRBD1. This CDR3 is CASSLEPGGKLFF. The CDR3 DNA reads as TGCGCCAGCAGCTTGGAGCCAGGGGGAAAACTGTTTTTT.